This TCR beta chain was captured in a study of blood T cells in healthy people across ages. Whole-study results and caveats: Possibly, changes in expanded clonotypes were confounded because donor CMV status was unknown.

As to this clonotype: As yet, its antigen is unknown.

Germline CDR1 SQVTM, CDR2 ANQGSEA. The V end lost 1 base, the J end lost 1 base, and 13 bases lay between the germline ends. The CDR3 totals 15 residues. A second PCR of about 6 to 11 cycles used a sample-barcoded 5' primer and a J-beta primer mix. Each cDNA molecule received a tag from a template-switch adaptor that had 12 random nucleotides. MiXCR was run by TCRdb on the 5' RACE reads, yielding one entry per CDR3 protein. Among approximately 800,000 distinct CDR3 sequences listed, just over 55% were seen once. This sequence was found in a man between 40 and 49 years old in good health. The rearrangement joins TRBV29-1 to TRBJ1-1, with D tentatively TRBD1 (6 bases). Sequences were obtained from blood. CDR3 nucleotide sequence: TGCAGCGTTGAAGTTAGAGGACAGTCGAACACTGAAGCTTTCTTT. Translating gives CSVEVRGQSNTEAFF.